The 20 T cell receptor beta chains presented below share a single source sample, sequenced in a study of HIV-infected patients and healthy controls. TCRdb redid the calling of the 5' RACE reads with MiXCR, one entry per CDR3 protein. Found here are some 70,000 distinct CDR3 sequences, approximately 21% of them singletons; the top ten hold 1.1% to 1.5%. The sample comprised CD4+ T cells from blood. Receptors originate from a human donor in good health.

This clonotype was found a few times. This chain connects TRBV5-5 to TRBJ2-2; 7 nucleotides agree with TRBD1. This CDR3 comprises 16 residues. V lost 4 bases to trimming and J lost 5 bases; unmatched junction nucleotides: 11. Germline V gene data show CDR1 as SGHKS and CDR2 as YYEKEE (reference sequence). This CDR3 reads CASSTRQGSLTGELFF. The CDR3 coding sequence is TGTGCCAGCAGCACCCGACAGGGTTCGTTGACCGGGGAGCTGTTTTTT.

The chain joins TRBV20-1 to TRBJ1-1, with TRBD1 matching over 7 bases. The CDR3 consists of 14 residues. Per germline, CDR1 DFQATT and CDR2 SNEGSKA (reference sequence). J lost 1 base, V lost 3 bases, and 5 bases had no gene match. CDR3 in amino acids: CSARRGQPNTEAFF. In DNA, the CDR3 is TGCAGTGCTAGGAGGGGACAGCCGAACACTGAAGCTTTCTTT.

This clonotype was seen repeatedly, ten times or more. The genes are TRBV14 and TRBJ1-5; D possibly corresponds to TRBD1 (6 bases). Germline values: CDR1 SGHDN, CDR2 FVKESK. V shed 4 bases and J shed 4 bases, with 14 bases lying between them. The CDR3 covers 15 residues. The CDR3, as DNA: TGTGCCAGCAGCCGGATGACAGGACTGAATCAGCCCCAGCATTTT. Protein product: CASSRMTGLNQPQHF.

The chain links TRBV7-6 to TRBJ1-2; 7 positions agree with TRBD1. Germline values: CDR1 SGHVS, CDR2 FNYEAQ. With V trimmed by 0 bases and J by 0 bases, 10 bases remained unmatched. This CDR3 has 18 amino acids. The DNA of the CDR3 is TGTGCCAGCAGCTTAGCCCCCTGGACAGGTCGATCTAACTATGGCTACACCTTC. Translating it yields CASSLAPWTGRSNYGYTF.

This rearrangement joins TRBV28 to TRBJ2-7; no definite D call. The CDR3 length is 12 residues. V was trimmed by 6 bases and J by 5 bases, leaving 11 bases between them. CDR1 MDHEN and CDR2 SYDVKM come from the germline V gene. The CDR3 bases are TGTGCCAGCAGCCTCTCAGAAGACGAGCAGTACTTC. Its protein is CASSLSEDEQYF. Complete variable domain (other parts from reference TRBV28 and TRBJ2-7): DVKVTQSSRYLVKRTGEKVFLECVQDMDHENMFWYRQDPGLGLRLIYFSYDVKMKEKGDIPEGYSVSREKKERFSLILESASTNQTSMYLCASSLSEDEQYFGPGTRLTVT.

This clonotype was picked up a small number of times. The V and J genes are TRBV24-1 and TRBJ2-1; TRBD2 agrees at 13 bases. Germline CDR1 and CDR2: KGHDR and SFDVKD. The CDR3 has 14 amino acids. V shed 9 bases and J 3 bases; nucleotides not matched to a gene: 1. Here the CDR3 DNA reads TGTGCCACCGGACTAGCGGGAGACTACAATGAGCAGTTCTTC. Its translation: CATGLAGDYNEQFF.

This clonotype was recorded at least ten times. The chain joins TRBV3-1 to TRBJ1-6; D is ambiguous. With 0 bases removed from V and 6 bases from J, the gap between germline ends came to 12 bases. CDR3 length: 16 residues. The germline CDR1 and CDR2 sequences are LGHDT and YNNKEL (reference sequence). As DNA, the CDR3 is TGTGCCAGCAGCCAAGAGGTGTGGGAGGCTAATTCACCCCTCCACTTT. It is translated as CASSQEVWEANSPLHF.

J is TRBJ2-7 and V is TRBV18, with D maybe TRBD1 (5 bases). Germline V gene sequence: CDR1 KGHSH, CDR2 LQKENI. The CDR3 has 13 residues. V was pared by 4 bases and J by 8 bases, with 15 bases between. CDR3 sequence: CASSQQDQGKQYF. The CDR3, as DNA: TGTGCCAGCTCACAGCAAGACCAGGGCAAGCAGTACTTC.

V gene TRBV29-1 combines with J gene TRBJ2-3; D is possibly TRBD2 (6 bases). V lost 2 bases, J lost 5 bases, and 11 bases lay in between. The length of the CDR3 is 13 residues. The germline CDR1 and CDR2 sequences are SQVTM and ANQGSEA. The CDR3 sequence: CSVERLEGDTQYF. As DNA, the CDR3 is TGCAGCGTTGAACGCCTGGAGGGAGATACGCAGTATTTT.

This clonotype was seen a handful of times. The genes are TRBV25-1 and TRBJ1-4, with TRBD1 matching over 8 bases. The V segment lost 4 bases and the J segment 7 bases; nucleotides outside the gene matches: 5. The V gene's germline CDR1 is MGHDK and CDR2 SYGVNS. The CDR3 runs 14 residues. The CDR3 nucleotides are TGTGCCAGCAGTGCGTCCGGGACAGGTGAAAAACTGTTTTTT. Translation gives CASSASGTGEKLFF.

In this sample, this clonotype turned up a few times. The V call is TRBV19, the J call TRBJ2-7; TRBD1 is a possible D gene (6 bases). The germline gives CDR1 LNHDA, CDR2 SQIVND (reference sequence). The CDR3 runs to 13 residues. V was clipped by 4 bases and J by 1 base, with 8 bases between them. This CDR3 is CASSTTGSYEQYF. The CDR3 nucleotides read TGTGCCAGTAGTACGACAGGATCCTACGAGCAGTACTTC.

This clonotype has only one observation. J is TRBJ2-1 and V is TRBV28; TRBD2 agrees at 8 bases. CDR1 and CDR2 from the germline V gene are MDHEN and SYDVKM. This CDR3 spans 15 amino acids. The ends lost 5 bases at V and 1 base at J; junction bases unmatched: 4. CDR3 DNA: TGTGCCAGCAGTCATAGCGGGATTTCCTACAATGAGCAGTTCTTC. Protein sequence: CASSHSGISYNEQFF.

The V call is TRBV20-1, the J call TRBJ1-2; 8 nucleotides align to TRBD1. Trimming cost V 4 bases and J 6 bases; bases outside gene matches: 13. The germline V gene encodes CDR1 DFQATT and CDR2 SNEGSKA (reference sequence). CDR3 length: 15 residues. CDR3 in amino acids: CSATRRVIQGDGYTF. In DNA, the CDR3 is TGCAGTGCTACCCGGCGAGTTATACAGGGGGATGGCTACACCTTC.

Remarks on this clonotype: Possible read error: a much larger clone is one base away. The chain uses TRBV10-3 and TRBJ2-3; no clear D gene. Germline CDR1 is ENHRY and CDR2 is SYGVKD. The CDR3 totals 12 residues. CDR3 residues: CDISSDTDTQYF. For the CDR3, the DNA is TGTGACATCAGTTCGGACACAGATACGCAGTATTTT.

In this sample, this clonotype turned up many times. This sequence joins TRBV7-9 and TRBJ2-5; D gene ambiguous. The length of the CDR3 is 14 residues. Trimming removed 1 base at V and 5 bases at J, with 11 bases between. In germline, CDR1 is SEHNR, CDR2 FQNEAQ (reference sequence). The CDR3 is CASSLGVGTETQYF. CDR3 in DNA: TGTGCCAGCAGCTTAGGGGTCGGTACGGAGACCCAGTACTTC.

The chain joins TRBV14 to TRBJ2-7; TRBD1 matches 8 bases. The CDR3 has 14 amino acids. V shed 4 bases, J shed 5 bases, and the junction held 7 bases outside the gene matches. The germline CDR1 and CDR2 sequences are SGHDN and FVKESK. The CDR3 spells CASSRQGRGDEQYF. In nucleotides, the CDR3 is TGTGCCAGCAGCCGACAGGGGCGCGGGGACGAGCAGTACTTC.

The rearrangement joins TRBV6-1 to TRBJ1-1; tentatively, D is TRBD1 (6 bases). This CDR3 has 13 amino acids. Germline assignment: CDR1 MNHNS and CDR2 SASEGT. Trimming took 1 base from V and 3 from J, leaving 6 bases between them. As DNA, the CDR3 is TGTGCCAGCAGTGAAGACAGGGACACTGAAGCTTTCTTT. This translates into CASSEDRDTEAFF.

This clonotype was picked up one time. The rearrangement joins TRBV7-6 to TRBJ1-1; no firm D call. The CDR3 loop spans 13 amino acids. Trimming shortened V by 1 base and J by 1 base, and 4 bases separated the two germline ends. Germline V CDR1 and CDR2: SGHVS, FNYEAQ. Here the CDR3 reads CASSLEQNTEAFF. CDR3 nucleotides: TGTGCCAGCAGCTTAGAACAGAACACTGAAGCTTTCTTT.

Many counts were recorded for this clonotype. This chain uses TRBV5-1 with TRBJ1-1; D uncertain. V was clipped by 0 bases and J by 3 bases, with 12 bases between them. There are 15 residues in the CDR3. Germline V gives CDR1 SGHRS, CDR2 YFSETQ. The CDR3 loop is CASSLGGRDYTEAFF. In DNA, the CDR3 is TGCGCCAGCAGCTTGGGTGGCAGAGACTACACTGAAGCTTTCTTT.

This clonotype was counted at least ten times. The rearrangement uses TRBV7-3 and TRBJ1-6, with D possibly TRBD1 on 5 matching bases. Deletions cut 4 bases from V and 10 bases from J, with 20 bases between. CDR1 is SGHTA, CDR2 FQGTGA, per germline. This CDR3 has 16 amino acids. The CDR3 nucleotides read TGTGCCAGCAGCTCCATCGGGCCGGGGGAGGGATCACCCCTCCACTTT. This gives the protein CASSSIGPGEGSPLHF.